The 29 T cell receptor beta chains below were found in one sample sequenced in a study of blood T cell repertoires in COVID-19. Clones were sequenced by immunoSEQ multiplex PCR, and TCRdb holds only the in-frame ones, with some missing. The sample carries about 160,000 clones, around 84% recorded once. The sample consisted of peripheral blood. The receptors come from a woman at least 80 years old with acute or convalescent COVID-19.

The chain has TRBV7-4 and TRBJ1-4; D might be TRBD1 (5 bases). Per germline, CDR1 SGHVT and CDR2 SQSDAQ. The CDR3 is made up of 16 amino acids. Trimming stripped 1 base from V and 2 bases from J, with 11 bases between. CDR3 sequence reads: CASSLVQGSTNEKLFF. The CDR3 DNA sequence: TGTGCCAGCAGCTTAGTTCAGGGTTCGACTAATGAAAAACTGTTTTTT.

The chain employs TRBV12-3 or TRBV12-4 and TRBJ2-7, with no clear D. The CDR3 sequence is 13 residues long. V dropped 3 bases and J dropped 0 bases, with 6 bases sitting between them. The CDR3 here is CASSFESSYEQYF. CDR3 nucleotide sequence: TGTGCCAGCAGTTTCGAGAGCTCCTACGAGCAGTACTTC.

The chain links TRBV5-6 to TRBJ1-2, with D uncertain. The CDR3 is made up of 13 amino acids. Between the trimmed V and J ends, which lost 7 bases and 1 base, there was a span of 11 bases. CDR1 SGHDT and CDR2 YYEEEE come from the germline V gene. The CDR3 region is CASQASFNYGYTF. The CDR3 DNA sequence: TGTGCCAGCCAAGCTTCGTTTAACTATGGCTACACCTTC.

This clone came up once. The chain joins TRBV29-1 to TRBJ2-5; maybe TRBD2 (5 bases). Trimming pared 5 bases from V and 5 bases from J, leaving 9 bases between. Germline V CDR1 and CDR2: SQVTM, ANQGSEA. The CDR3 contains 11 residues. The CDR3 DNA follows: TGCAGCGTTCGGGGTGGCGAGACCCAGTACTTC. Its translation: CSVRGGETQYF.

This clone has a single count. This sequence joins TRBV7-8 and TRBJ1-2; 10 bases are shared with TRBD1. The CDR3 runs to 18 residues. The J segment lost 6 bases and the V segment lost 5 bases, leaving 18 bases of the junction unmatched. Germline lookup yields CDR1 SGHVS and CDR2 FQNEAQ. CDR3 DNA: TGTGCCAGCAGCCCTTCGAGGGACAGGGGTTATTCGAGGGATGGCTACACCTTC. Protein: CASSPSRDRGYSRDGYTF.

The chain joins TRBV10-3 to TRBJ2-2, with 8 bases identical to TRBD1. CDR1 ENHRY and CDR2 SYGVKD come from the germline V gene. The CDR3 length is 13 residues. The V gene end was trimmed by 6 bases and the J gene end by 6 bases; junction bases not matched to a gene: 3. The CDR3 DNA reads TGTGCCATCAGGCAACAGGGGGCCGGGGAGCTGTTTTTT. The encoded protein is CAIRQQGAGELFF.

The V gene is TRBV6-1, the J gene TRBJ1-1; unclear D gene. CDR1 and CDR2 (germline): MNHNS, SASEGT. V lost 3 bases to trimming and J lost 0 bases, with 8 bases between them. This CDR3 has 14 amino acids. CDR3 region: CASSEAPMNTEAFF. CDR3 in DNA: TGTGCCAGCAGTGAGGCACCCATGAACACTGAAGCTTTCTTT.

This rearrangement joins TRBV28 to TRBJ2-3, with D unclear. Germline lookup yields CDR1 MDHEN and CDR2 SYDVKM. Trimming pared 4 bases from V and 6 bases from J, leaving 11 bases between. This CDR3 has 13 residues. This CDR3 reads CASSSSRLDTQYF. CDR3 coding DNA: TGTGCCAGCAGTTCCTCTAGACTGGATACGCAGTATTTT.

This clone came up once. The DNA for the CDR3 is TGTGCCAGCAGTTACCAGGTCTTCTACAATGAGCAGTTCTTC. Residues: CASSYQVFYNEQFF. J is TRBJ2-1 and V is TRBV6-2 or TRBV6-3; no reliable D call. The V gene's germline CDR1 is MNHEY and CDR2 SVGEGT. V lost 2 bases to trimming and J lost 3 bases, with 8 bases between them. The CDR3 is 14 residues long.

This chain's CDR3 is CASSLEWARSSYGYTF. In DNA form, the CDR3 reads TGTGCCAGCAGCTTGGAGTGGGCAAGGTCCTCCTATGGCTACACCTTC. This chain connects TRBV5-5 to TRBJ1-2; no firm D call. CDR1 is SGHKS and CDR2 is YYEKEE in the germline V gene (reference sequence). Trimming cost V 0 bases and J 4 bases, with 16 bases left between them. This CDR3 region has 16 residues.

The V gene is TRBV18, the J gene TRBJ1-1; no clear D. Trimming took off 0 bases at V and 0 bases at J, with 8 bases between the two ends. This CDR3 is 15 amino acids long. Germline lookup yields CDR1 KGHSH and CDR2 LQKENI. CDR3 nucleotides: TGTGCCAGCTCACCACCTAACGGTATGAACACTGAAGCTTTCTTT. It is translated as CASSPPNGMNTEAFF.

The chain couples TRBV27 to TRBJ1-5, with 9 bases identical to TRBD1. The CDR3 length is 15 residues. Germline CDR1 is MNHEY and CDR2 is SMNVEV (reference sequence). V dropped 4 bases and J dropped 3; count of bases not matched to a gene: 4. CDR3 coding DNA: TGTGCCAGCAGTTCAGGGACAGGGCCCAATCAGCCCCAGCATTTT. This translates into CASSSGTGPNQPQHF.

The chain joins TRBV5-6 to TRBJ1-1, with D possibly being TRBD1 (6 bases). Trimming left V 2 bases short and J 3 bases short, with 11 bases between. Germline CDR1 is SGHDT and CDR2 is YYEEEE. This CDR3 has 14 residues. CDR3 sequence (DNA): TGTGCCAGCAGCTTAACAGGGCCTCACACTGAAGCTTTCTTT. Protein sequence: CASSLTGPHTEAFF.

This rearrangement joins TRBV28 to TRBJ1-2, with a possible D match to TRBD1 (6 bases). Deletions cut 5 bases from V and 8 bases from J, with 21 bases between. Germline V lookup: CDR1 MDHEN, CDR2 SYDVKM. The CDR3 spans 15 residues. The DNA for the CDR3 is TGTGCCAGCAGTCGGCGGGGGGCGGCAGCTAGGGGCTACACCTTC. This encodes CASSRRGAAARGYTF.

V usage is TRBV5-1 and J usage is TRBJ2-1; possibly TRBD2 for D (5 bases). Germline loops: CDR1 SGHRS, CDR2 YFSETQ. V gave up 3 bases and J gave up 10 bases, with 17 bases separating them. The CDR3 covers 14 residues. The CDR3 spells CASSSSNRGAEQFF. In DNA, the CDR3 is TGCGCCAGCAGCTCCTCCAACCGGGGTGCAGAGCAGTTCTTC.

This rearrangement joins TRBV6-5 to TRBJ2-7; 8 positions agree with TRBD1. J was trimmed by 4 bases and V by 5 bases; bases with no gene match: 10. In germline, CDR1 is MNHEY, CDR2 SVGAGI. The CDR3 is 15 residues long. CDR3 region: CASSTAGGAYYEQYF. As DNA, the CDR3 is TGTGCCAGCAGTACGGCAGGGGGCGCGTATTACGAGCAGTACTTC.

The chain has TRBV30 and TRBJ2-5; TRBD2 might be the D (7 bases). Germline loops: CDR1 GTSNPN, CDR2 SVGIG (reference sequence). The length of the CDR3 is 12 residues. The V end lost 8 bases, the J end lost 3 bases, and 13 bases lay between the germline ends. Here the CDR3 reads CAGGGSKETQYF. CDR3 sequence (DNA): TGTGCCGGGGGGGGCTCAAAAGAGACCCAGTACTTC.

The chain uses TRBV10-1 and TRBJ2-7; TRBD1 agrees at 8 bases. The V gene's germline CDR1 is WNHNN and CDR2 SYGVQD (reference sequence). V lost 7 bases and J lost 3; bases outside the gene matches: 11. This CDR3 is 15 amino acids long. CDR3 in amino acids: CASNPDRAEIYEQYF. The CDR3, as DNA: TGCGCCAGCAACCCGGACAGGGCTGAGATCTACGAGCAGTACTTC.

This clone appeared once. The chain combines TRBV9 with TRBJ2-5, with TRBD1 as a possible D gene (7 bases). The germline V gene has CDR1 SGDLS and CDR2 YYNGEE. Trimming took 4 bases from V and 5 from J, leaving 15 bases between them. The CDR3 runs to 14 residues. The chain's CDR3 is CASSLDRRVETQYF. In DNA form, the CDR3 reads TGTGCCAGCAGCCTGGACAGGAGGGTGGAGACCCAGTACTTC.

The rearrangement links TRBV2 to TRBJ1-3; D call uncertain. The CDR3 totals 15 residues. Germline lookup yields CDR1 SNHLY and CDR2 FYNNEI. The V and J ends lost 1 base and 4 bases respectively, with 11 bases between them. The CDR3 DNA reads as TGTGCCAGCAGTGAAGGGGCAGTAAAAGGAAACACCATATATTTT. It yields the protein CASSEGAVKGNTIYF.

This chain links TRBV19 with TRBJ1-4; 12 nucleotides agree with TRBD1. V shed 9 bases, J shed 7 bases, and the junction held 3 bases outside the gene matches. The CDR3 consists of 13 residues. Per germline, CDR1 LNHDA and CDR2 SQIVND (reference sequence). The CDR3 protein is CASRDRGPEKLFF. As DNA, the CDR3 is TGTGCCAGCCGGGACAGGGGGCCTGAAAAACTGTTTTTT.

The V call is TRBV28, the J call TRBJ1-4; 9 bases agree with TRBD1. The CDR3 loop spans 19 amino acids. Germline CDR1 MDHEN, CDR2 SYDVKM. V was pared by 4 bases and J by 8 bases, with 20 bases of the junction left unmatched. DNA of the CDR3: TGTGCCAGCAGTTCCTATTTCACACCTAAGACAGGGGGGTTAGAAAAACTGTTTTTT. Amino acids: CASSSYFTPKTGGLEKLFF.

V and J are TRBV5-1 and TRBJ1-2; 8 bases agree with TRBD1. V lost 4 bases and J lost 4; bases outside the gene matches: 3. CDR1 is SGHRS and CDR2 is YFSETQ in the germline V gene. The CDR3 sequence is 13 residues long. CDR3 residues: CASSQDRGYGYTF. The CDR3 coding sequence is TGCGCCAGCAGCCAAGACAGGGGCTATGGCTACACCTTC.

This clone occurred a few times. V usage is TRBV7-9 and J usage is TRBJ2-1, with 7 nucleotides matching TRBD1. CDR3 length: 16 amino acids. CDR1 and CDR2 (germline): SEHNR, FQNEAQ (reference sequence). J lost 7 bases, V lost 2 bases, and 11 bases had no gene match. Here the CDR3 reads CASSLIGQDPFNEQFF. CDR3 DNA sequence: TGTGCCAGCAGCTTAATCGGACAGGATCCTTTTAATGAGCAGTTCTTC. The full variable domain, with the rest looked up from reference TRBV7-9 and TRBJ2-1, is DTGVSQNPRHKITKRGQNVTFRCDPISEHNRLYWYRQTLGQGPEFLTYFQNEAQLEKSRLLSDRFSAERPKGSFSTLEIQRTEQGDSAMYLCASSLIGQDPFNEQFFGPGTRLTVL.

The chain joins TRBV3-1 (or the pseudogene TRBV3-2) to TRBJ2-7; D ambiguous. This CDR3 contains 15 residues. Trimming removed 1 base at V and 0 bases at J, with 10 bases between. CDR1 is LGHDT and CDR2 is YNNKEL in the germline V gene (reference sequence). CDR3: CASSQVSVSSYEQYF. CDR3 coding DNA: TGTGCCAGCAGCCAAGTGTCGGTGAGCTCCTACGAGCAGTACTTC.

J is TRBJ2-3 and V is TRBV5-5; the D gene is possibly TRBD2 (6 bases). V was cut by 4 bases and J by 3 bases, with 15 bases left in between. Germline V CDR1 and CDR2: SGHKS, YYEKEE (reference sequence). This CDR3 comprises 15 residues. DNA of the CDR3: TGTGCCAGCAGCATTAGCGGCGGATGGACAGATACGCAGTATTTT. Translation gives CASSISGGWTDTQYF.

CDR3 sequence (DNA): TGTGCCAGTAGTGGGGCGGGAGCGCCCGCCGAGCAGTACTTC. It specifies CASSGAGAPAEQYF. The genes are TRBV19 and TRBJ2-7; TRBD2 matches at 7 bases. V gave up 5 bases and J gave up 6 bases; unmatched junction bases: 10. The CDR3 contains 14 residues. From germline, CDR1 is LNHDA and CDR2 SQIVND (reference sequence).

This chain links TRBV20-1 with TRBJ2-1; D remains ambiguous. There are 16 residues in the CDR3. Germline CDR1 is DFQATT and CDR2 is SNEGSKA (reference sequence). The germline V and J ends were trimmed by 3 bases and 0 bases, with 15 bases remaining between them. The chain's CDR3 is CSASVTHRSSYNEQFF. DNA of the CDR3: TGCAGTGCTAGTGTCACTCACCGGAGCTCCTACAATGAGCAGTTCTTC.

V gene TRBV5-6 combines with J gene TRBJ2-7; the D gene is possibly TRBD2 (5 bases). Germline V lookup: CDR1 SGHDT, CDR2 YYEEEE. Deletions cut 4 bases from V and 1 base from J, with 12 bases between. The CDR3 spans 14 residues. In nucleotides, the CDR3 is TGTGCCAGCAGCCTCCCAACGGGGTCCTACGAGCAGTACTTC. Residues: CASSLPTGSYEQYF.